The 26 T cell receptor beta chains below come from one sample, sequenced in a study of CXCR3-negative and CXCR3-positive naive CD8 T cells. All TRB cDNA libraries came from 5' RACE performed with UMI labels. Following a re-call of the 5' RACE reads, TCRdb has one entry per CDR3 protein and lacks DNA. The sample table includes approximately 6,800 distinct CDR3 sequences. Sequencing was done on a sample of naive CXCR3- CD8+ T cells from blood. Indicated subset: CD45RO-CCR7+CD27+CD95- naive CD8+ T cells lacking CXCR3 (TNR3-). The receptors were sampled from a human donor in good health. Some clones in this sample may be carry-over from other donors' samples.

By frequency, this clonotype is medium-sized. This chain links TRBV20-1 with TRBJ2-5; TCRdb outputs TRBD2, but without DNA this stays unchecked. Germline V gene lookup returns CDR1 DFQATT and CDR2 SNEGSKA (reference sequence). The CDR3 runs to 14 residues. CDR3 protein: CSAPHTFGVETQYF.

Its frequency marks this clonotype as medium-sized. This CDR3 is CSVENTGELFF. This chain joins TRBV29-1 and TRBJ2-2. CDR1 is SQVTM and CDR2 is ANQGSEA in the germline V gene. This CDR3 region has 11 residues.

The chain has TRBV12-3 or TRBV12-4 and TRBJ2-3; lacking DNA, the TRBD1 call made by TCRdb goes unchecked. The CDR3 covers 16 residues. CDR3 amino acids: CASQPTETHPPDTQYF.

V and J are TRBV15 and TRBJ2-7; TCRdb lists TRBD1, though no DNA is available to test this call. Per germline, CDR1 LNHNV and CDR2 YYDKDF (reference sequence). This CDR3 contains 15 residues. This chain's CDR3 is CATSEGGGSNYEQYF.

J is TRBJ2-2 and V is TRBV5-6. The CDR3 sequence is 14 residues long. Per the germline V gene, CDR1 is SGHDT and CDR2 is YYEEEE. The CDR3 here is CASSYSTNTGELFF.

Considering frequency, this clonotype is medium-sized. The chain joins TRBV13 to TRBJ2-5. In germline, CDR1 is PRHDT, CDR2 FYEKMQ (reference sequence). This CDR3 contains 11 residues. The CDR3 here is CASSTRETQYF.

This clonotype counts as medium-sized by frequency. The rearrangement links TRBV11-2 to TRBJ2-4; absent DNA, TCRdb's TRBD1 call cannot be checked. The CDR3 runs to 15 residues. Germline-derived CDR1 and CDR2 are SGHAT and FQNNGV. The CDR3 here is CASSALQGALDIQYF.

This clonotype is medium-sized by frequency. The CDR3 loop reads CASSSPAGAHISTSNNEQFF. The chain uses TRBV7-2 and TRBJ2-1; TCRdb gives TRBD2 as the D gene, but with no DNA this cannot be confirmed. Germline V gene data show CDR1 as SGHTA and CDR2 as FQGNSA. The CDR3 is made up of 20 amino acids. The full variable domain, its missing parts supplied by reference TRBV7-2 and TRBJ2-1, is GAGVSQSPSNKVTEKGKDVELRCDPISGHTALYWYRQSLGQGLEFLIYFQGNSAPDKSGLPSDRFSAERTGGSVSTLTIQRTQQEDSAVYLCASSSPAGAHISTSNNEQFFGPGTRLTVL.

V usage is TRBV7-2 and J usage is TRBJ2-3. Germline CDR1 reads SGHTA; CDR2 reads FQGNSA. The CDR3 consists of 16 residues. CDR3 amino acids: CASSLVVGWGTDTQYF. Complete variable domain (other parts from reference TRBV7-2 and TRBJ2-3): GAGVSQSPSNKVTEKGKDVELRCDPISGHTALYWYRQSLGQGLEFLIYFQGNSAPDKSGLPSDRFSAERTGGSVSTLTIQRTQQEDSAVYLCASSLVVGWGTDTQYFGPGTRLTVL.

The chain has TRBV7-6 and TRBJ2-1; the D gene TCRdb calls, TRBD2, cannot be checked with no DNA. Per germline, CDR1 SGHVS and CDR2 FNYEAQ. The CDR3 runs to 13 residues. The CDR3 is CASSSSGRNEQFF.

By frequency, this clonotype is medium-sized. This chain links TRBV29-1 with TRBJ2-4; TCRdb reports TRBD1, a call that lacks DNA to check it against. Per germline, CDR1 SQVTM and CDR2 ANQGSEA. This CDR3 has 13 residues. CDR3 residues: CSARRGLINIQYF.

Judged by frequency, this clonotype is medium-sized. CDR3 sequence: CSARSTLLPQGNTEAFF. The chain links TRBV20-1 to TRBJ1-1; the D call from TCRdb, TRBD1, cannot be confirmed without DNA. CDR1 and CDR2 (germline): DFQATT, SNEGSKA (reference sequence). This CDR3 has 17 amino acids.

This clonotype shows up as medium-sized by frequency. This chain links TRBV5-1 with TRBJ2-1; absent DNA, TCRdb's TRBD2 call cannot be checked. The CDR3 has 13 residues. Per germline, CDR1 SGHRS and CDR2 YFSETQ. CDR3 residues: CASSPGLYNEQFF.

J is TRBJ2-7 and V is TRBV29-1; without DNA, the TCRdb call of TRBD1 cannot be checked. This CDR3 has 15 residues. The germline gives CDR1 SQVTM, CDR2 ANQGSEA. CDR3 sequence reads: CSVEDGGTTGYEQYF.

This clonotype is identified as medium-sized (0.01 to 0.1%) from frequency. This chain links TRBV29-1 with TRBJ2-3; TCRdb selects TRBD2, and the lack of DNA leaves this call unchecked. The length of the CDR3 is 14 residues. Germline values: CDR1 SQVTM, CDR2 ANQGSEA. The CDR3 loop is CSVRGLAGEITQYF.

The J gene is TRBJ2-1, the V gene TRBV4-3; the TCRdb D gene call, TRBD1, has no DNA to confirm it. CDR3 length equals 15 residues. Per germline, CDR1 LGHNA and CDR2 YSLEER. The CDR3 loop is CASSLQVPPTDEQFF.

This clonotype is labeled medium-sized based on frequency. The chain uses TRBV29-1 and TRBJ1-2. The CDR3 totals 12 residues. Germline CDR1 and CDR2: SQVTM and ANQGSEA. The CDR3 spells CSVGTEPYGYTF.

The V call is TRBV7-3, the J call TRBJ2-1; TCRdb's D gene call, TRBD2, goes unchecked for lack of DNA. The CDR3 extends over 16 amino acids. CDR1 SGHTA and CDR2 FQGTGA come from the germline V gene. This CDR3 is CASSLTSGPSYNEQFF. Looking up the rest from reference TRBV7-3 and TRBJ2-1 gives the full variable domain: GAGVSQTPSNKVTEKGKYVELRCDPISGHTALYWYRQSLGQGPEFLIYFQGTGAADDSGLPNDRFFAVRPEGSVSTLKIQRTERGDSAVYLCASSLTSGPSYNEQFFGPGTRLTVL.

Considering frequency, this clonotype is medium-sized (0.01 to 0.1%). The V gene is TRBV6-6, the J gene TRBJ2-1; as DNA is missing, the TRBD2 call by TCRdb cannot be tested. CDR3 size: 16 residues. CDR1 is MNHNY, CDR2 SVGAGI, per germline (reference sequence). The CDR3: CASSWTSGFSYNEQFF.

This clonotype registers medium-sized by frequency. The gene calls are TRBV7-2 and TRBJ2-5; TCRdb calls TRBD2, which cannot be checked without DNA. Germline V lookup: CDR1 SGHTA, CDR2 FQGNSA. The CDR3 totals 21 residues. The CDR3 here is CASSLHSPATLAGGGGETQYF.

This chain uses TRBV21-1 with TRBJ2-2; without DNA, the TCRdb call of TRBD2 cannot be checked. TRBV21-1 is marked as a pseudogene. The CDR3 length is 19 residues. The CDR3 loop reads CASSKALAGVVTNTGELFF.

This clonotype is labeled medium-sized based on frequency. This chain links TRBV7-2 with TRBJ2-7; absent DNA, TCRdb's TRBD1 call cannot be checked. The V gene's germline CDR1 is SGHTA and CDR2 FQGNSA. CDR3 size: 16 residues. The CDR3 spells CASSPIVGQLGYEQYF. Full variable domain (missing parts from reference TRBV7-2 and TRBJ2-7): GAGVSQSPSNKVTEKGKDVELRCDPISGHTALYWYRQSLGQGLEFLIYFQGNSAPDKSGLPSDRFSAERTGGSVSTLTIQRTQQEDSAVYLCASSPIVGQLGYEQYFGPGTRLTVT.

This CDR3 reads CASSYSNPGPEDEQFF. The V gene is TRBV6-2 or TRBV6-3, the J gene TRBJ2-1; without DNA, the TCRdb call of TRBD1 cannot be checked. The CDR3 has 16 amino acids. CDR1 and CDR2 from the germline V gene are MNHEY and SVGEGT.

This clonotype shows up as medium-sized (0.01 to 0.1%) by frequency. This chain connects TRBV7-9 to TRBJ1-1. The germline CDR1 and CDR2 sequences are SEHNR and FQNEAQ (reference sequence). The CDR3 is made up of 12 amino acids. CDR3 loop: CASSLQGKRAFF.

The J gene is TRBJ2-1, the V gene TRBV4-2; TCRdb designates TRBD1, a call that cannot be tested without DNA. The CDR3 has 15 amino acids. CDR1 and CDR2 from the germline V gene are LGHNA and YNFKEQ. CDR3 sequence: CASSQLTEGSNEQFF.

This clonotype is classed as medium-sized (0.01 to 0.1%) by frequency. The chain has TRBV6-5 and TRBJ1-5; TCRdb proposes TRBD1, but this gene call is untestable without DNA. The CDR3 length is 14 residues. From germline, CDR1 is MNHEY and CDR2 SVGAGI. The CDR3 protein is CASSYSAGYQPQHF.